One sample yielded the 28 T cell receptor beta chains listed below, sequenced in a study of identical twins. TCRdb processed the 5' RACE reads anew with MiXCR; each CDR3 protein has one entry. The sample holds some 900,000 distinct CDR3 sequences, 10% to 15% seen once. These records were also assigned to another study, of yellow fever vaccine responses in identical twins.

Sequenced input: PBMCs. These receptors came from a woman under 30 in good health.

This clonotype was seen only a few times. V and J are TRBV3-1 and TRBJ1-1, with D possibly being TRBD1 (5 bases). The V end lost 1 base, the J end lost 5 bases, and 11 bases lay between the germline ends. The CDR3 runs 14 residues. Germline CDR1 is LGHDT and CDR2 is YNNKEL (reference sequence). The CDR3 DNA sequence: TGTGCCAGCAGCCAAGCTCGGGGCGGTACTGAAGCTTTCTTT. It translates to CASSQARGGTEAFF.

The CDR3 here is CASSPRDSSSEQFF. Here the CDR3 DNA reads TGTGCCAGCAGCCCGAGGGACAGTTCTAGTGAGCAGTTCTTC. The chain employs TRBV7-8 and TRBJ2-1; TRBD1 agrees at 7 bases. The CDR3 runs 14 residues. Per germline, CDR1 SGHVS and CDR2 FQNEAQ. The ends lost 5 bases at V and 9 bases at J; junction bases unmatched: 10.

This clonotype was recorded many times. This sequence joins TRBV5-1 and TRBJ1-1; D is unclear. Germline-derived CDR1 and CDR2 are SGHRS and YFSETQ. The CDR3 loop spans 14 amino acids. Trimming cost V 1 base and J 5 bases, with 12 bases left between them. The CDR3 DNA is TGCGCCAGCAGCTTGAATTCTGGGGTTACTGAAGCTTTCTTT. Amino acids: CASSLNSGVTEAFF.

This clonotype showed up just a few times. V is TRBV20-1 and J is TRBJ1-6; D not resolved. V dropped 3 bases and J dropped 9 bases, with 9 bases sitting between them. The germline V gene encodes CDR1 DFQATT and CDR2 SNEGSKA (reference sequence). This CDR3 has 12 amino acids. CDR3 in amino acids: CSASETISPLHF. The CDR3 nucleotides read TGCAGTGCTAGTGAAACGATTTCACCCCTCCACTTT.

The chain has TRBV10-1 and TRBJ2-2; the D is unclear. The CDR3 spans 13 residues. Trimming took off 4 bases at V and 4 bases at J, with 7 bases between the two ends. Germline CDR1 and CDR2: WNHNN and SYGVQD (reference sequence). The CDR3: CASSGQRTGELFF. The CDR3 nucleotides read TGCGCCAGCAGTGGGCAGCGCACCGGGGAGCTGTTTTTT.

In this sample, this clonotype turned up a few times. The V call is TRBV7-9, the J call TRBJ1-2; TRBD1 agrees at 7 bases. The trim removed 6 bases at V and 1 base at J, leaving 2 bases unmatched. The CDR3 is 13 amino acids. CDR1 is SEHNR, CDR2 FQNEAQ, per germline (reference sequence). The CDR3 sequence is CASRQGLNYGYTF. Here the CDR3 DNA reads TGTGCCAGCAGACAGGGGCTTAACTATGGCTACACCTTC.

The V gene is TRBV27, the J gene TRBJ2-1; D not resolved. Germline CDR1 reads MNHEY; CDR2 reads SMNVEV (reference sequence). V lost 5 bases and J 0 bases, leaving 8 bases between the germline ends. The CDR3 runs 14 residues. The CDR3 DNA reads TGTGCCAGCAGTGGTAGTGGCTCCTACAATGAGCAGTTCTTC. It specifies CASSGSGSYNEQFF.

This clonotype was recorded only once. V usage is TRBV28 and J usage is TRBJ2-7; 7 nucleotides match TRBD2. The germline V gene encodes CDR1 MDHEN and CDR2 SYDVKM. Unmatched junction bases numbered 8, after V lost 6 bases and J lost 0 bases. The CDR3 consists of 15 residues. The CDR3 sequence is CASSTTSASSYEQYF. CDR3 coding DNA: TGTGCCAGCAGCACCACTAGCGCGAGCTCCTACGAGCAGTACTTC.

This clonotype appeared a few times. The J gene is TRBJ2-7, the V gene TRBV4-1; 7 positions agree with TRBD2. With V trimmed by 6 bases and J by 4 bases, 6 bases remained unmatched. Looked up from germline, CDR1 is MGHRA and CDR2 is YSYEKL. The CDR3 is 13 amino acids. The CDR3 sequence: CASRGGVTYEQYF. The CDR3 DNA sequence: TGCGCCAGCAGGGGGGGGGTGACATACGAGCAGTACTTC.

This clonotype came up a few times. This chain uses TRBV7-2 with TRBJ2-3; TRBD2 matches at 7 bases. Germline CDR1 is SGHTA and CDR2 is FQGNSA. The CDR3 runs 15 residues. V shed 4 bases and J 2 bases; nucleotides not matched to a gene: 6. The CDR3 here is CASSSWGGITDTQYF. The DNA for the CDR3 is TGTGCCAGCAGCTCTTGGGGGGGGATCACAGATACGCAGTATTTT.

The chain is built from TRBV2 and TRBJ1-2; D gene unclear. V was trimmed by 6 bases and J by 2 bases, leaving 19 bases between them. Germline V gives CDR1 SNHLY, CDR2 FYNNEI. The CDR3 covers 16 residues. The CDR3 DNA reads TGTGCCAGCAGAGATGACTTAAATCCTAGAAACTATGGCTACACCTTC. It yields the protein CASRDDLNPRNYGYTF.

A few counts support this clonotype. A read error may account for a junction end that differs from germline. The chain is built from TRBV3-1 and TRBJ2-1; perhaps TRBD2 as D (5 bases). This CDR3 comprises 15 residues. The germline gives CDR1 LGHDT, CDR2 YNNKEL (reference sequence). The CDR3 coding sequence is TGTGCCAACAGCCAAGATCTGGGTGGCGGGCGAGAGCAGTTCTTC. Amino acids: CANSQDLGGGREQFF.

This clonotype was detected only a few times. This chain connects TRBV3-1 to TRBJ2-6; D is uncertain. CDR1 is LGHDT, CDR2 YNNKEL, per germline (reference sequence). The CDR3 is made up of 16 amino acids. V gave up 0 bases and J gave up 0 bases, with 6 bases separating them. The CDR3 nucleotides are TGTGCCAGCAGCCAAGATCCGCACTCTGGGGCCAACGTCCTGACTTTC. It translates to CASSQDPHSGANVLTF.

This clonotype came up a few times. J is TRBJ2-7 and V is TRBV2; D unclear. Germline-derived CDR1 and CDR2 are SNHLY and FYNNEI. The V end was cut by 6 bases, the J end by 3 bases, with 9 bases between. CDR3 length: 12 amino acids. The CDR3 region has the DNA TGTGCCAGCAGGGACCACAGCTACGAGCAGTACTTC. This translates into CASRDHSYEQYF.

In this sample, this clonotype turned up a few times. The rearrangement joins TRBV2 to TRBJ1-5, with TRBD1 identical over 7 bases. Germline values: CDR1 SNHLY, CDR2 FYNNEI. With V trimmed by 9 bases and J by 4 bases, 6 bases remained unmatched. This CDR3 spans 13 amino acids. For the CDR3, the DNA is TGTGCCAGTGTCAGGGGGGTAAATCAGCCCCAGCATTTT. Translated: CASVRGVNQPQHF. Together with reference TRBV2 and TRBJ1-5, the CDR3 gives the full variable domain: EPEVTQTPSHQVTQMGQEVILRCVPISNHLYFYWYRQILGQKVEFLVSFYNNEISEKSEIFDDQFSVERPDGSNFTLKIRSTKLEDSAMYFCASVRGVNQPQHFGDGTRLSIL.

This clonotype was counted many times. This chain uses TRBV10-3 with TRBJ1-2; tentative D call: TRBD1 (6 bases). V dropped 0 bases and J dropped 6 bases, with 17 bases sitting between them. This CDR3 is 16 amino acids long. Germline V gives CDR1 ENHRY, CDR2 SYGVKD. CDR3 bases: TGTGCCATCAGTGAGTCTAGGACAGAGTCGACCCATGGCTACACCTTC. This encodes CAISESRTESTHGYTF.

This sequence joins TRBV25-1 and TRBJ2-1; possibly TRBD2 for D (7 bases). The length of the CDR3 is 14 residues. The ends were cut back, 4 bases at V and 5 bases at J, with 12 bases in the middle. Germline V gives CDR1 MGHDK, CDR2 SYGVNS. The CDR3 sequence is CASSGGGLDNEQFF. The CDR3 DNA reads TGTGCCAGCAGTGGGGGGGGGCTTGACAATGAGCAGTTCTTC.

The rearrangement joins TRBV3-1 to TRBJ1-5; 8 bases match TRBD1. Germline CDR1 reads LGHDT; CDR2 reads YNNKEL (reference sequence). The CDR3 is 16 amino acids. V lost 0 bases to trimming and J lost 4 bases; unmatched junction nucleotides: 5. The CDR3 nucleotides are TGTGCCAGCAGCCAAGAGAGGACAGGGAGGAATCAGCCCCAGCATTTT. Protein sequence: CASSQERTGRNQPQHF.

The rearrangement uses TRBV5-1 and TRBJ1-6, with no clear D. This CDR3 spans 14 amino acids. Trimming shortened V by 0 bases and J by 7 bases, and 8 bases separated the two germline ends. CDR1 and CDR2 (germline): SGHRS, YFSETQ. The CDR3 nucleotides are TGCGCCAGCAGCTTGGAGGCCTTAAATTCACCCCTCCACTTT. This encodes CASSLEALNSPLHF.

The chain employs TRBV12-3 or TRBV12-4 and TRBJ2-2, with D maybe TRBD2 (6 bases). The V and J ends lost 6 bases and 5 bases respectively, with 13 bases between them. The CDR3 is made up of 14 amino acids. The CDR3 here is CASSPGGQTGELFF. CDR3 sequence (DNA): TGTGCCAGCAGCCCCGGGGGTCAAACCGGGGAGCTGTTTTTT.

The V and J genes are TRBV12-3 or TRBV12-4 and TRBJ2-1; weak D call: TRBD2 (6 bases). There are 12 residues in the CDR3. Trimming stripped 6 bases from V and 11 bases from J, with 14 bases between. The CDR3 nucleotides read TGTGCCAGCAGCCTGGATAGCGGTCAGCAGTTCTTC. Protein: CASSLDSGQQFF.

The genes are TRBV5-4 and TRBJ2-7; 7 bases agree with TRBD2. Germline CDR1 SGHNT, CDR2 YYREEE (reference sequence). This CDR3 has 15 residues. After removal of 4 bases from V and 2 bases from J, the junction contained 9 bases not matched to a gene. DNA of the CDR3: TGTGCCAGCAGCCCATTAGCGGGCACGACCTACGAGCAGTACTTC. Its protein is CASSPLAGTTYEQYF.

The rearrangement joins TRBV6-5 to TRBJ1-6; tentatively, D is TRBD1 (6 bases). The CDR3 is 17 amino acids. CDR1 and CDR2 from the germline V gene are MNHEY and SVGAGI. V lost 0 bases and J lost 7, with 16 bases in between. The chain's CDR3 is CASSYSGFGGRNSPLHF. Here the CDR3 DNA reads TGTGCCAGCAGTTACTCGGGGTTTGGGGGGCGGAATTCACCCCTCCACTTT.

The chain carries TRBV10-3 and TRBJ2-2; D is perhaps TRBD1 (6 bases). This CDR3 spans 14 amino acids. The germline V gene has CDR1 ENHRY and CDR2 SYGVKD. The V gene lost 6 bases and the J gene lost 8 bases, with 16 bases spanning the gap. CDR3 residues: CAISRDTSRGELFF. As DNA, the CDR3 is TGTGCCATCAGCCGGGACACCTCTCGAGGGGAGCTGTTTTTT.

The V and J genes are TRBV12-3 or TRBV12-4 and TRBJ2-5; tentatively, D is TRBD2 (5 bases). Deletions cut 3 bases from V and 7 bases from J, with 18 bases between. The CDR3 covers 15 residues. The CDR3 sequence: CASSFVARAKGTQYF. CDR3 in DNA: TGTGCCAGCAGTTTCGTAGCGCGGGCCAAGGGGACCCAGTACTTC.

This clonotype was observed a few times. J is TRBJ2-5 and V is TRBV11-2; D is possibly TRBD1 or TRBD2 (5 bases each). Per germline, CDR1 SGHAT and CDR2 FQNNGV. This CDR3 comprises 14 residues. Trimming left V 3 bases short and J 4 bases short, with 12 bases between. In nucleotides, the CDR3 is TGTGCCAGCAGCTTTGGGGCAGGGAGAGAGACCCAGTACTTC. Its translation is CASSFGAGRETQYF.

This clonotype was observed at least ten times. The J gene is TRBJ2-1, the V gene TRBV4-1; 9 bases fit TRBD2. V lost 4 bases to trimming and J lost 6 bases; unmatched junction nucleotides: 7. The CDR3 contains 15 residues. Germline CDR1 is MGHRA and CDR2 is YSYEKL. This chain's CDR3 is CASSPPGLAVNEQFF. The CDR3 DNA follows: TGCGCCAGCAGCCCTCCGGGACTAGCTGTCAATGAGCAGTTCTTC.

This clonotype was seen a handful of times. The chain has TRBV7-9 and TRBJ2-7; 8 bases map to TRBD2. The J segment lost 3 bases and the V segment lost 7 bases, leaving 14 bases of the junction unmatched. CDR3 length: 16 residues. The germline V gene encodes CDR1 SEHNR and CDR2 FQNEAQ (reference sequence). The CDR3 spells CASTPPWREEYYEQYF. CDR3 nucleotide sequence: TGTGCCAGCACCCCACCCTGGCGGGAGGAGTACTACGAGCAGTACTTC. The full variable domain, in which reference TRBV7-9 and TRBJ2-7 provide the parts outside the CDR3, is DTGVSQNPRHKITKRGQNVTFRCDPISEHNRLYWYRQTLGQGPEFLTYFQNEAQLEKSRLLSDRFSAERPKGSFSTLEIQRTEQGDSAMYLCASTPPWREEYYEQYFGPGTRLTVT.